This T cell receptor beta chain comes out of a study of PD-1 blockade in classical Hodgkin lymphoma (TCRdb year 2020). Regarding the study in general: Nivolumab dosing was 3 mg/kg intravenously every 2 weeks, continuing until either disease progression or unacceptable toxicity. The study used TCR beta sequencing and CyTOF to define a peripheral blood immune signature of response to PD-1 blockade in classical Hodgkin lymphoma.

With respect to this clone: Its target antigen remains unknown. Qualities for individual bases were not recorded, and no much larger clone is one base off.

CDR1 and CDR2 (LNHDA, SQIVND) derive from the germline V gene (reference sequence). V is clipped by 7 bases and J by 6 bases, and the sequence between their germline boundaries is 15 bases long. Including the terminal cysteine and phenylalanine, the CDR3 comprises 13 residues. The kept DNA is CDR3 alone, 39 bases in frame from the first base. The time point label of this sample denotes: cycle 1 day 1 (C1D1), immediately before nivolumab initiation. Every trial patient had relapsed following autologous stem cell transplantation, and prior brentuximab vedotin exposure was what differed among cohorts A, B and C. The trial cohort was composed of 55 to 65 patients with relapsed/refractory classical Hodgkin lymphoma, for whom complete response, partial response or progressive disease was recorded as best overall response. In the multi-cohort phase II CheckMate 205 trial, trial patients received single-agent nivolumab. An independent review committee assessed best overall response by applying the 2007 International Working Group response criteria. PBMCs from the trial were collected at three points: immediately before nivolumab initiation (C1D1), and during therapy at cycle 2 day 1 and cycle 4 day 1. Peripheral blood was collected in 8 mL Vacutainer Cell Preparation Tubes, from which PBMCs were isolated by centrifugation and then cryopreserved.

Broad study findings and their caveats: Patients starting nivolumab less than 1 year after ASCT had lower diversity and were excluded from later analyses to avoid confounding by immune reconstitution. CD4+ but not CD8+ TCR diversity rose significantly by C4D1 (p=0.0027 vs p=0.16), most apparent in complete responders (p=0.02). Newly diagnosed patients were reported to have lower baseline TCR diversity than healthy donors, and relapsed/refractory patients were reported to have lower baseline TCR diversity still. Only a single clinical trial cohort was studied, and what caused the repertoire differences, possibly disease activity or prior therapy, remained undefined. Trial patients with a complete response had baseline diversity similar to that of newly diagnosed patients, while partial responders and progressors had significantly lower diversity.

The Qiagen DNeasy kit was used to extract genomic DNA from unsorted PBMCs and from the negatively selected CD4+ and CD8+ fractions. TCR beta CDR3 regions were amplified by immunoSEQ multiplex PCR using primers annealing to V and J segments. Amplification bias was minimized using a synthetic immune receptor repertoire, and residual bias was removed computationally after sequencing. As for how the authors treated the data: Custom Python scripts were used to quantify repertoire diversity as the Shannon entropy index. Unsorted, CD4+ and CD8+ repertoires were examined separately, except in combined analyses, for which CD4+ and CD8+ sequences were merged in silico. A clone was considered expanded if an increase in frequency of at least 2-fold after treatment relative to C1D1 was found, and a pseudocount of 0.5 was applied to clones undetected at baseline. Singleton clones were defined as clones with 0 or 1 copy at C1D1, and non-singleton clones were defined as clones with 2 or more copies. Clones expanded in unsorted samples were assigned a CD4+, CD8+ or unknown annotation through matching of protein sequences in sorted samples from the same patient. Wilcoxon tests on paired samples were used to test diversity changes from C1D1 to C4D1. Imported from immuneACCESS, the table was reduced by TCRdb to in-frame sequences with V and J called. These copies leave out some clones; in studies compared against another copy, an unresolved V gene accounts for under half, and the cause of the remainder is not known. V and J calls plus clone size are reproduced from that table; the DNA served to infer D and trimming. The sample table records fewer than 90,000 clones; around 90% of these occur just once. The ten largest clones take up 20% to 25% of the sample.

Here the chain combines TRBV19 and TRBJ1-2; 5 matching bases give a weak D call of TRBD1. Material: peripheral blood mononuclear cells (PBMCs), obtained at baseline. The origin of this receptor is a human donor with classical Hodgkin lymphoma. The DNA reads TGTGCCAGTAAGGAGGCAGGGATCGATGGCTACACCTTC. Its translation reads: CASKEAGIDGYTF.